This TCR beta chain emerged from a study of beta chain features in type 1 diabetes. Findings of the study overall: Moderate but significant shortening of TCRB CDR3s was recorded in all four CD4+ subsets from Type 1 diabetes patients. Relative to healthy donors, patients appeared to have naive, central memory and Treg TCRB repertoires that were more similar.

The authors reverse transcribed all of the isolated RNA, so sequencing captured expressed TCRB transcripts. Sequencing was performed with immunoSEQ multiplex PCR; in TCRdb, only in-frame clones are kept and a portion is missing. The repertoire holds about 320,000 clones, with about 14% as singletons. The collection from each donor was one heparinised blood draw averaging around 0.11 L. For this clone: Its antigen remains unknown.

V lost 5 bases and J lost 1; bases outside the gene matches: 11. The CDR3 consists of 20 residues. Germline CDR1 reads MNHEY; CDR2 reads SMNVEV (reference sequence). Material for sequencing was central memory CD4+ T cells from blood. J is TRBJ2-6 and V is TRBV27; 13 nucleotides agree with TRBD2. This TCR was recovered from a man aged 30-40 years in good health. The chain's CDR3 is CASSGRTSGSAGSGANVLTF. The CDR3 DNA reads TGTGCCAGCAGTGGGAGGACTAGCGGGAGTGCGGGGTCTGGGGCCAACGTCCTGACTTTC. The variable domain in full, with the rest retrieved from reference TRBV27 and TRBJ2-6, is EAQVTQNPRYLITVTGKKLTVTCSQNMNHEYMSWYRQDPGLGLRQIYYSMNVEVTDKGDVPEGYKVSRKEKRNFPLILESPSPNQTSLYFCASSGRTSGSAGSGANVLTFGAGSRLTVL.